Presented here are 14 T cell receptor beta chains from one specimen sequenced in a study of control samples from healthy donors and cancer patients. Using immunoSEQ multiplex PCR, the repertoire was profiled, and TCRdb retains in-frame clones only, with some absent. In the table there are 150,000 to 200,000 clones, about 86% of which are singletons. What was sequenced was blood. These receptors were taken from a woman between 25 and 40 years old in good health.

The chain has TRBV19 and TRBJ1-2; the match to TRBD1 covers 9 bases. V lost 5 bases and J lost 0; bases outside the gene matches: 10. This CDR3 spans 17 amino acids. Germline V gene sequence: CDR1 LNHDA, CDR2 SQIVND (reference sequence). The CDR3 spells CASSPRTWTGANYGYTF. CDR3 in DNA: TGTGCCAGTAGTCCCCGAACTTGGACAGGGGCTAACTATGGCTACACCTTC.

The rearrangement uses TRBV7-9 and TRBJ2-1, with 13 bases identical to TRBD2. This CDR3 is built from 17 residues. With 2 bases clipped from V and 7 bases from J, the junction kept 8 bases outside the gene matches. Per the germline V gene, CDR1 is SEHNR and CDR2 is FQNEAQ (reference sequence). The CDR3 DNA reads TGTGCCAGCAGCTTAACTACTAGCGGGAGGGCCGGAAATGAGCAGTTCTTC. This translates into CASSLTTSGRAGNEQFF.

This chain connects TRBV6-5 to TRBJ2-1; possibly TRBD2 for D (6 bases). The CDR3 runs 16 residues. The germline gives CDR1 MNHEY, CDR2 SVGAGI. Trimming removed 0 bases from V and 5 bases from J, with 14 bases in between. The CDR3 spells CASSYSPTSLNNEQFF. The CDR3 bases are TGTGCCAGCAGTTACTCCCCCACTAGCCTCAACAATGAGCAGTTCTTC.

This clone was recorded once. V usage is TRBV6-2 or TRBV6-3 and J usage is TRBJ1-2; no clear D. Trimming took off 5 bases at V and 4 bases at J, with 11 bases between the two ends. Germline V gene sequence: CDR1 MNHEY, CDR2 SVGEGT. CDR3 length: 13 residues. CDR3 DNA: TGTGCCAGCAGTCCGACAAAGACCTATGGCTACACCTTC. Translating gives CASSPTKTYGYTF.

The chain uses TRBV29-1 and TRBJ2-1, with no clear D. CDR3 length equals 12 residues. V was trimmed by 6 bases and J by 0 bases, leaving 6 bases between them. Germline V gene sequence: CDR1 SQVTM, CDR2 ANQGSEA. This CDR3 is CSVPSSYNEQFF. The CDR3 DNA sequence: TGCAGCGTCCCTTCCTCCTACAATGAGCAGTTCTTC.

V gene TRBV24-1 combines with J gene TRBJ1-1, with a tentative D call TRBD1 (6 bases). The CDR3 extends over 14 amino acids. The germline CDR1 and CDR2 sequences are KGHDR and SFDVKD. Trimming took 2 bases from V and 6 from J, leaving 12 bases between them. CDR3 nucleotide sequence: TGTGCCACCAGTGATTCCCGGACAGAGTCTGAAGCTTTCTTT. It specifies CATSDSRTESEAFF.

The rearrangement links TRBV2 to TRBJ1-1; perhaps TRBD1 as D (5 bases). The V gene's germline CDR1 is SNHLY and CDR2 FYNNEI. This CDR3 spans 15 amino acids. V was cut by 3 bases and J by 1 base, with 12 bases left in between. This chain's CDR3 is CASSEGRGQNTEAFF. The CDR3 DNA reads TGTGCCAGCAGTGAGGGGCGCGGTCAGAACACTGAAGCTTTCTTT.

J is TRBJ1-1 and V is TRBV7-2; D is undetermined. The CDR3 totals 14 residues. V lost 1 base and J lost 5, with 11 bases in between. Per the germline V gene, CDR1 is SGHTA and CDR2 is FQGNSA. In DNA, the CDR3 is TGTGCCAGCAGCTTAGGGAGGGAACGAACTGAAGCTTTCTTT. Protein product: CASSLGRERTEAFF.

In DNA, the CDR3 is TGTGCCAGTCAGGGTAATCAGCCCCAGCATTTT. It yields the protein CASQGNQPQHF. The J gene is TRBJ1-5, the V gene TRBV6-5; D is possibly TRBD1 (5 bases). Germline values: CDR1 MNHEY, CDR2 SVGAGI. The CDR3 is 11 residues long. With 9 bases removed from V and 4 bases from J, the gap between germline ends came to 7 bases.

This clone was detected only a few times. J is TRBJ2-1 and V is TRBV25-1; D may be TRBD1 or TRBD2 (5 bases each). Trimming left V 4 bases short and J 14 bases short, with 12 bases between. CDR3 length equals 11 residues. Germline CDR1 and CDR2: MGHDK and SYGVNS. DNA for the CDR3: TGTGCCAGCAGTGTTGGGACGCTGGAGTTCTTC. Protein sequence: CASSVGTLEFF. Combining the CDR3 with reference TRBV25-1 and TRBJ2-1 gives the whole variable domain EADIYQTPRYLVIGTGKKITLECSQTMGHDKMYWYQQDPGMELHLIHYSYGVNSTEKGDLSSESTVSRIRTEHFPLTLESARPSHTSQYLCASSVGTLEFFGPGTRLTVL.

The CDR3 region has the DNA TGTGCCAGTAAAGCTGGGGGTCAGCCCCAGCATTTT. This sequence encodes CASKAGGQPQHF. The rearrangement uses TRBV19 and TRBJ1-5; possibly TRBD1 for D (5 bases). Germline V gene lookup returns CDR1 LNHDA and CDR2 SQIVND (reference sequence). The V and J ends lost 7 bases and 6 bases respectively, with 10 bases between them. This CDR3 is built from 12 residues. Looking up the rest from reference TRBV19 and TRBJ1-5 gives the full variable domain: DGGITQSPKYLFRKEGQNVTLSCEQNLNHDAMYWYRQDPGQGLRLIYYSQIVNDFQKGDIAEGYSVSREKKESFPLTVTSAQKNPTAFYLCASKAGGQPQHFGDGTRLSIL.

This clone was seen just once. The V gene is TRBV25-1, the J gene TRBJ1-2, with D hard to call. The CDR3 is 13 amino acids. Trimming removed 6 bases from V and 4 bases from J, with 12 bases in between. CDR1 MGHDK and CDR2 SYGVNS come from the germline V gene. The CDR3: CASSTDTTYGYTF. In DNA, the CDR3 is TGTGCCAGCAGCACCGACACAACCTATGGCTACACCTTC.

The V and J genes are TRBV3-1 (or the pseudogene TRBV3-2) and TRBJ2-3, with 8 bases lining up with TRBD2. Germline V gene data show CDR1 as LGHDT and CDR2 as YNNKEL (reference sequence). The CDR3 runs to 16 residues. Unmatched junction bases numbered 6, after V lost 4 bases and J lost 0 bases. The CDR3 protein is CASSPGASGSTDTQYF. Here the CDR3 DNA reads TGTGCCAGCAGCCCCGGGGCTAGCGGGAGCACAGATACGCAGTATTTT.

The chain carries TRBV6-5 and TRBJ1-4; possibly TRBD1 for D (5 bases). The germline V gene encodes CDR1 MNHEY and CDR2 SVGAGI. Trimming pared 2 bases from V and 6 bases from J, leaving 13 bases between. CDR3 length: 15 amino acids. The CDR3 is CASSYDGQGYEKLFF. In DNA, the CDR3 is TGTGCCAGCAGTTACGACGGCCAGGGTTATGAAAAACTGTTTTTT.